The entry that follows covers one T cell receptor beta chain sequence. This entry is derived from a study of blood T cells in healthy people across ages. Russia was home to the donors, healthy Caucasian individuals aged roughly 6 to 90. A sample-barcoded 5' primer and a J-beta primer mix were used in a second PCR of about 7 to 12 cycles. Per-sample output comprised a minimum of 2.5 million paired-end reads containing CDR3. MiXCR, run by TCRdb on the 5' RACE reads, gives a single entry per CDR3 protein. The sample records 800,000 to 950,000 distinct CDR3 sequences, 25% to 30% being singletons. This sample also belongs to another study, concerning T cells of mothers and their children. According to that study: Added by the second PCR's M1S primer were sample barcodes and 2-4 random nucleotides. Mothers and children who were related shared slightly more overlap than unrelated pairs, but not significantly more.

The TCR was taken from a woman aged 40 to 50 in good health. The specimen sequenced was blood.

CDR3 sequence reads: CASSLTGMETQYF. The CDR3, as DNA: TGCGCCAGCAGCTTGACGGGGATGGAGACCCAGTACTTC. This chain links TRBV5-1 with TRBJ2-7, with TRBD2 as a possible D gene (5 bases). The end of the DNA is better explained by TRBJ2-5, so the J call may be wrong. CDR3 size: 13 residues. From germline, CDR1 is SGHRS and CDR2 YFSETQ.